These T cell receptor beta chains were read from a single sample in a study of OX40 agonist ivuxolimab in advanced cancers. Produced via immunoSEQ multiplex PCR; TCRdb's table is partial and in-frame only. This table holds fewer than 50,000 clones, 85% to 90% found once. The sequences come from CD4+ or CD8+ T cells sorted from blood, collected in a trial of the OX40 agonist ivuxolimab. The receptors derive from an adult with an advanced solid tumor such as melanoma, head and neck, liver or kidney cancer. CDR3s include the opening cysteine and the closing phenylalanine or tryptophan.

TRBV30	CAWKWSYNPSYNEQFF
TRBV7-8	CASSMTGGSQPQHF
TRBV11-3	CASSYTSGRVGPYEQYF
TRBV6-5	CASRALPGGLDTQYF
TRBV7-7	CASSLAPLSGELFF
TRBV6-5	CASTQGGAYGYTF
TRBV13	CASSLEVWVGGSSNQPQHF
TRBV13	CASSFRLAGVDTQYF
TRBV6-5	CASSYRGSTEAFF
TRBV6-5	CASSSPGRSYGYTF
TRBV25-1	CASRGLAETNEQFF
TRBV7-9	CASSEAGGQTPYEQYF
TRBV4-2	CASSQDERETGELFF
TRBV9	CASSADGNYGYTF
TRBV19	CASSILQYSNQPQHF
TRBV7-3	CASSPTPLRASGTEAFF
TRBV5-6	CASSAPGTEGPNTEAFF